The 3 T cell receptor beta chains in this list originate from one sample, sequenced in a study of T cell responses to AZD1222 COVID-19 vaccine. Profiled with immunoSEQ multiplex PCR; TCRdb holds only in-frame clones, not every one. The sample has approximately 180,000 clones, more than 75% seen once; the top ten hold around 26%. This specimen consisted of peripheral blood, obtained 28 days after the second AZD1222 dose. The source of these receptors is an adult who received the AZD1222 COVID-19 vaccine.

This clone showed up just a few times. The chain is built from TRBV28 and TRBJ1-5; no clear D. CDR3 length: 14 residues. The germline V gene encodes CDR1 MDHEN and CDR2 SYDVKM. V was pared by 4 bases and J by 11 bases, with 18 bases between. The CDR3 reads CASSSSRAREAQHF. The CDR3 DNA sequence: TGTGCCAGCAGTTCGAGTAGGGCCCGGGAAGCCCAGCATTTT.

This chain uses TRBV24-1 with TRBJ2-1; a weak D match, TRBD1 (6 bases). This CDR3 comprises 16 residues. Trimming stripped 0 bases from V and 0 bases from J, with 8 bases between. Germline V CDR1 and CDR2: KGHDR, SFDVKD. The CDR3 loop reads CATSDLRDTSYNEQFF. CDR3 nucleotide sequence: TGTGCCACCAGTGATTTGAGGGACACCTCCTACAATGAGCAGTTCTTC.

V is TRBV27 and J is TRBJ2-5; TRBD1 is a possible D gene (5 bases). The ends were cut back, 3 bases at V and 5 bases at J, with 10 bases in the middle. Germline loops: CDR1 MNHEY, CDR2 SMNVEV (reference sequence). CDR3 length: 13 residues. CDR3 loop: CASSFQGRETQYF. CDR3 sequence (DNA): TGTGCCAGCAGTTTTCAGGGTCGTGAGACCCAGTACTTC.